The rows below give T cell receptor beta chains drawn from one sample of a study of cytomegalovirus exposure and HLA in healthy donors. The table came from immunoSEQ multiplex PCR; TCRdb's copy has only in-frame clones and leaves some out. The sample shows over 100,000 clones, about 80% of them seen only once. Sequenced material: PBMCs. These receptors were obtained from a human donor in good health. Both conserved end residues are part of each CDR3. A D gene is named only where the DNA matches it firmly. Rows may omit the clone size; those that give it use once, few, many or a size class.

J: TRBJ2-6; V: TRBV6-1; D: NA; size: NA; CDR3: CASIHGGTGANVLTF; DNA: TGTGCCAGCATCCACGGGGGAACTGGGGCCAACGTCCTGACTTTC
J: TRBJ2-7; V: TRBV11-2; D: NA; size: NA; CDR3: CASSLGPGGMVYEQYF; DNA: TGTGCCAGCAGCTTAGGGCCGGGGGGCATGGTCTACGAGCAGTACTTC
J: TRBJ2-7; V: TRBV19; D: TRBD2; size: NA; CDR3: CASSTRAGAEQYF; DNA: TGTGCCAGTAGTACCAGAGCGGGAGCGGAGCAGTACTTC
J: TRBJ2-1; V: TRBV5-1; D: NA; size: NA; CDR3: CASSQSGSSYNEQFF; DNA: TGCGCCAGCAGCCAAAGCGGTAGCTCCTACAATGAGCAGTTCTTC
J: TRBJ1-4; V: TRBV28; D: NA; size: NA; CDR3: CASSSTNEKLFF; DNA: TGTGCCAGCAGTTCGACTAATGAAAAACTGTTTTTT
J: TRBJ1-1; V: TRBV4-3; D: NA; size: NA; CDR3: CASSQVSGSEAFF; DNA: TGCGCCAGCAGCCAAGTTTCAGGTTCTGAAGCTTTCTTT
J: TRBJ2-7; V: TRBV6-5; D: TRBD1; size: NA; CDR3: CAIFAGTGLYEQYF; DNA: TGTGCCATCTTCGCCGGGACAGGGTTATACGAGCAGTACTTC
J: TRBJ2-7; V: TRBV19; D: NA; size: NA; CDR3: CASRQESILTYEQYF; DNA: TGTGCCAGTAGACAGGAATCCATCCTAACCTACGAGCAGTACTTC
J: TRBJ2-2; V: TRBV30; D: NA; size: NA; CDR3: CAWIGAQFTGELFF; DNA: TGTGCCTGGATTGGGGCCCAGTTCACCGGGGAGCTGTTTTTT
J: TRBJ2-7; V: TRBV4-3; D: TRBD1; size: few; CDR3: CASSQGQGAPSYEQYF; DNA: TGCGCCAGCAGCCAGGGACAGGGGGCACCCTCCTACGAGCAGTACTTC
J: TRBJ1-5; V: TRBV28; D: TRBD1; size: NA; CDR3: CASRTGESQPQHF; DNA: TGTGCCAGCAGGACAGGGGAAAGTCAGCCCCAGCATTTT
J: TRBJ2-5; V: TRBV19; D: NA; size: NA; CDR3: CASIGASQETQYF; DNA: TGTGCCAGTATTGGGGCCTCTCAAGAGACCCAGTACTTC
J: TRBJ1-6; V: TRBV5-1; D: NA; size: NA; CDR3: CASSSVGDSPLHF; DNA: TGCGCCAGCAGCTCCGTCGGGGATTCACCCCTCCACTTT
J: TRBJ1-1; V: TRBV5-4; D: NA; size: NA; CDR3: CASSLGGPGDTEAFF; DNA: TGTGCCAGCAGCTTGGGGGGACCGGGAGACACTGAAGCTTTCTTT
J: TRBJ2-7; V: TRBV5-8; D: NA; size: NA; CDR3: CASSHRGSYEQYF; DNA: TGTGCCAGCAGCCATAGGGGTTCCTACGAGCAGTACTTC
J: TRBJ1-5; V: TRBV19; D: NA; size: NA; CDR3: CASSMDKGGSQPQHF; DNA: TGTGCCAGTAGTATGGATAAAGGGGGAAGTCAGCCCCAGCATTTT
J: TRBJ2-7; V: TRBV19; D: NA; size: few; CDR3: CASSIDQGTYEQYF; DNA: TGTGCCAGTAGTATAGATCAGGGAACCTACGAGCAGTACTTC
J: TRBJ1-1; V: TRBV30; D: NA; size: NA; CDR3: CAWSVRGRGRGRYTEAFF; DNA: TGTGCCTGGAGTGTACGAGGGCGGGGGCGGGGAAGGTACACTGAAGCTTTCTTT